The T cell receptor beta chain under discussion was sequenced for a study of T cell responses to AZD1222 COVID-19 vaccine. Only in-frame clones appear in the TCRdb table, and some are missing; sequencing was by immunoSEQ multiplex PCR. Of tens of thousands of clones listed, around 78% were seen once; the top ten hold approximately 6.3%. Germline lookup yields CDR1 LGHNA and CDR2 YNFKEQ. V trimming: 0 bases; J trimming: 4 bases; junction bases outside the gene matches: 8. This CDR3 comprises 16 residues. Sequences were derived from peripheral blood, sampled on day 0 of AZD1222 vaccination. This clonotype was sampled from an adult in good health. The chain couples TRBV4-2 to TRBJ2-5, with 7 bases identical to TRBD2. The CDR3 is CASSQDQEASGETQYF. DNA of the CDR3: TGTGCCAGCAGCCAAGATCAGGAGGCTAGCGGAGAGACCCAGTACTTC.